A selection of T cell receptor beta chains follows, all from one sample in a study of Graves' ophthalmopathy and Graves' hyperthyroidism. TCRdb independently ran MiXCR on the multiplex PCR reads; one entry per CDR3 protein. The repertoire holds about 390,000 distinct CDR3 sequences, with 15% as singletons. Sequenced material: peripheral blood. These receptors originate from a woman between 18 and 29 years old with stable Graves' hyperthyroidism. CDR3s include the opening cysteine and the closing phenylalanine or tryptophan. A D gene is named only where the DNA matches it firmly. A row's size may be missing; if present it is once, few, many or a size class.

TRBJ1-2	TRBD1	TRBV7-2	many	CASSLGSGTGDPRGYGYTF	TGTGCCAGCAGCTTAGGCTCTGGGACAGGGGACCCACGCGGCTATGGCTACACCTTC
TRBJ2-7	NA	TRBV5-1	many	CASSLEGGISYEQYF	TGCGCCAGCAGCTTGGAAGGGGGAATCTCCTACGAGCAGTACTTC
TRBJ2-3	TRBD2	TRBV5-1	NA	CASSVSGGSTDTQYF	TGCGCCAGCAGCGTTAGCGGGGGCAGCACAGATACGCAGTATTTT
TRBJ1-2	TRBD1	TRBV6-5	many	CASSTRGQGVNGYTF	TGTGCCAGCAGTACCCGTGGACAGGGGGTCAATGGCTACACCTTC
TRBJ2-7	TRBD2	TRBV27	many	CASKGQGKRGFYEQYF	TGTGCCAGCAAAGGCCAGGGGAAGCGGGGGTTCTACGAGCAGTACTTC
TRBJ2-7	NA	TRBV7-8	NA	CASSTPPWSSYEQYF	TGTGCCAGCTCAACCCCCCCTTGGAGCTCCTACGAGCAGTACTTC
TRBJ1-2	NA	TRBV20-1	many	CSASRGLDFYGYTF	TGCAGTGCTAGTCGGGGACTGGATTTCTATGGCTACACCTTC
TRBJ1-2	NA	TRBV28	many	CASSSDFRGYGYTF	TGTGCCAGCAGTTCGGACTTCCGGGGTTATGGCTACACCTTC
TRBJ2-2	NA	TRBV12-3/TRBV12-4	few	CASRSWDFLRDTGELFF	TGTGCCAGCAGGAGCTGGGATTTCCTTCGGGACACCGGGGAGCTGTTTTTT
TRBJ1-1	NA	TRBV6-2/TRBV6-3	once	CAGGGQGMHWAFF	TGTGCAGGGGGGGGTCAGGGGATGCATTGGGCTTTCTTT
TRBJ2-2	NA	TRBV5-5	many	CASSVRRSPNTGELFF	TGTGCCAGCAGCGTGAGACGGTCACCGAACACCGGGGAGCTGTTTTTT
TRBJ1-5	NA	TRBV19	few	CASSIFSGDSNQPQHF	TGTGCCAGTAGTATTTTTTCGGGGGACAGCAATCAGCCCCAGCATTTT
TRBJ2-7	TRBD1	TRBV6-2/TRBV6-3	many	CASRRQTGAAREQYF	TGTGCCAGCAGACGCCAGACAGGGGCGGCGCGAGAGCAGTACTTC
TRBJ1-2	TRBD1	TRBV19	many	CASRKTGQTYGYTF	TGTGCCAGTAGGAAAACGGGACAGACCTATGGCTACACCTTC
TRBJ1-1	NA	TRBV27	NA	CASAEVRPTEAFF	TGTGCCAGTGCCGAGGTTCGGCCCACTGAAGCTTTCTTT
TRBJ2-7	TRBD1	TRBV7-3	once	CASSLHRGANYEQYF	TGTGCCAGCAGCCTACACAGGGGGGCGAACTACGAGCAGTACTTC
TRBJ2-2	TRBD2	TRBV24-1	NA	CATSDLTSAKATGELFF	TGTGCCACCAGTGATTTGACTAGCGCTAAGGCCACCGGGGAGCTGTTTTTT
TRBJ1-1	NA	TRBV6-4	many	CASNDWGGSRRYTEAFF	TGTGCCAGCAACGACTGGGGGGGCTCACGTCGTTATACTGAAGCTTTCTTT
TRBJ2-2	NA	TRBV20-1	NA	CSARDHSAVSGELFF	TGCAGTGCTAGAGATCATTCAGCCGTGAGCGGGGAGCTGTTTTTT
TRBJ1-1	NA	TRBV29-1	many	CSVGTHTEAFF	TGCAGCGTTGGAACGCACACTGAAGCTTTCTTT
TRBJ2-3	TRBD1	TRBV5-1	few	CASSRDRGRADTQYF	TGCGCCAGCAGCCGGGACAGGGGGAGGGCAGATACGCAGTATTTT
TRBJ1-2	NA	TRBV30	few	CAWTAQDRIWGYTF	TGTGCCTGGACCGCCCAAGACCGGATTTGGGGCTACACCTTC
TRBJ2-2	NA	TRBV20-1	many	CSARTTNTGELFF	TGCAGTGCTAGAACAACGAACACCGGGGAGCTGTTTTTT
TRBJ2-7	TRBD2	TRBV19	many	CASRKTSESSYEQYF	TGTGCCAGTAGGAAAACTAGCGAAAGCTCCTACGAGCAGTACTTC
TRBJ2-2	NA	TRBV29-1	few	CSVETLGDTDTGELFF	TGCAGCGTTGAAACCCTAGGGGACACAGACACCGGGGAGCTGTTTTTT
TRBJ2-7	TRBD1	TRBV5-1	many	CASRDGTAYEQYF	TGCGCCAGCAGGGACGGGACAGCCTACGAGCAGTACTTC
TRBJ1-2	TRBD1	TRBV27	many	CASSSTGVYYGYTF	TGTGCCAGCAGTTCTACAGGGGTTTACTATGGCTACACCTTC
TRBJ1-1	NA	TRBV12-3/TRBV12-4	many	CASSLRHANTEAFF	TGTGCCAGCAGTTTACGCCATGCGAACACTGAAGCTTTCTTT
TRBJ1-3	NA	TRBV2	many	CASSSELRVQGNTIYF	TGTGCCAGCAGCTCTGAACTTAGGGTTCAGGGAAACACCATATATTTT
TRBJ2-7	NA	TRBV2	many	CASRGTFRYF	TGTGCCAGCAGAGGGACCTTTCGGTACTTC
TRBJ1-2	NA	TRBV7-9	many	CASSHRSQGHGYTF	TGTGCCAGCAGCCATCGATCGCAGGGTCATGGCTACACCTTC
TRBJ1-2	NA	TRBV6-5	many	CASSSADYGYTF	TGTGCCAGCAGTTCGGCAGACTATGGCTACACCTTC
TRBJ2-5	NA	TRBV5-6	many	CASSWSIGEETQYF	TGTGCCAGCAGCTGGAGTATAGGGGAAGAGACCCAGTACTTC
TRBJ1-1	NA	TRBV19	many	CASIVSGLNTEAFF	TGTGCCAGTATTGTTTCCGGGTTGAACACTGAAGCTTTCTTT
TRBJ2-4	TRBD1	TRBV12-3/TRBV12-4	NA	CASSPSSTGAAIQYF	TGTGCCAGCAGTCCCTCCTCAACAGGGGCCGCTATTCAGTACTTC
TRBJ1-2	NA	TRBV19	NA	CASSTDGPSRGVGGYTF	TGTGCCAGTAGTACCGACGGACCGAGCCGGGGGGTGGGTGGCTACACCTTC
TRBJ2-6	TRBD2	TRBV13	once	CASSPPLAEYSGANVLTF	TGTGCCAGCAGCCCCCCACTAGCGGAGTACTCTGGGGCCAACGTCCTGACTTTC
TRBJ2-7	TRBD1	TRBV7-6	many	CASSTRQGWGYEQYF	TGTGCCAGCAGCACCCGACAGGGGTGGGGCTACGAGCAGTACTTC
TRBJ1-2	NA	TRBV13	many	CASSLDPGARGYTF	TGTGCCAGCAGCTTAGATCCGGGGGCGCGTGGCTACACCTTC
TRBJ1-2	NA	TRBV19	many	CASSIQGTDGYTF	TGTGCCAGTAGTATCCAGGGAACGGATGGCTACACCTTC
TRBJ1-2	TRBD1	TRBV20-1	many	CSARLGQAYNYGYTF	TGCAGTGCCCGCCTGGGACAGGCCTACAACTATGGCTACACCTTC
TRBJ2-7	TRBD2	TRBV7-3	many	CASSISGTSYEQYF	TGTGCCAGCAGCATCAGCGGGACCTCCTACGAGCAGTACTTC
TRBJ2-7	NA	TRBV11-2	many	CASSLVSGYEQYF	TGTGCCAGCAGCTTAGTTTCGGGTTACGAGCAGTACTTC
TRBJ2-7	TRBD1	TRBV16	many	CASSLHTGTGTYEQYF	TGTGCCAGCAGCCTGCACACCGGGACAGGGACCTACGAGCAGTACTTC
TRBJ1-1	NA	TRBV12-3/TRBV12-4	many	CASSLWGGTEAFF	TGTGCCAGCAGTTTATGGGGGGGCACTGAAGCTTTCTTT
TRBJ2-7	NA	TRBV6-1	many	CASTPGTSQTYEQYF	TGTGCCAGCACCCCTGGGACATCACAGACCTACGAGCAGTACTTC
TRBJ2-4	TRBD1	TRBV15	many	CATSRDPGTGISIQYF	TGTGCCACCAGCAGAGATCCCGGGACAGGGATTAGCATTCAGTACTTC